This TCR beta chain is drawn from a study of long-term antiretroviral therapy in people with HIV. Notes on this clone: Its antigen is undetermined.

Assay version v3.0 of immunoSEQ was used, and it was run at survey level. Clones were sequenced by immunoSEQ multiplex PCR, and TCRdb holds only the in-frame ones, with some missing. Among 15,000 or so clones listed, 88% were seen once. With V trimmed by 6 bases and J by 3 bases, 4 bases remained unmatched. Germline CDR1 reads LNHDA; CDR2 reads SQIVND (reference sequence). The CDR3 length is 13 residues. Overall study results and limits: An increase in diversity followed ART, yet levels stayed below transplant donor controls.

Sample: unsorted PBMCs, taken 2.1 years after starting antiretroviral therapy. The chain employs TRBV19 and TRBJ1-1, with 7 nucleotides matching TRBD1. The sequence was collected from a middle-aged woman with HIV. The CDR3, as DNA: TGTGCCAGTAGCTTAACAGGGGACACTGAAGCTTTCTTT. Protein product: CASSLTGDTEAFF.